The source of this TCR beta chain is a study of CD8 T cells in ankylosing spondylitis. Study-wide findings and caveats: Past research had described some motif variants in reactive arthritis synovial fluid and blood. Significant enrichment of disease-linked clones was reportedly seen in matched ankylosing spondylitis synovial fluid. A motif in TCR beta, a set of seven to nine highly homologous variants, appeared characteristic of ankylosing spondylitis blood.

Preparation of TCR beta libraries was done by quantitative 5'-RACE with molecular barcodes. Via MiXCR, TCRdb re-called the 5' RACE reads, giving one row per CDR3 protein. The sample lists 250,000 to 350,000 distinct CDR3 sequences, 20% occurring once. Remarks on this clonotype: Its cognate antigen is unknown.

Germline assignment: CDR1 MNHEY and CDR2 SVGAGI. Trimming cost V 4 bases and J 5 bases, with 12 bases left between them. CDR3 length: 14 amino acids. The TCR sequence derives from a male donor with ankylosing spondylitis or in good health (not recorded which). The chain links TRBV6-5 to TRBJ2-1; D call uncertain. The sequenced sample was blood, either unsorted or a sorted T cell fraction (not recorded which). The CDR3 DNA sequence: TGTGCCAGCAGTTCCCCCGTGACTGACAATGAGCAGTTCTTC. It yields the protein CASSSPVTDNEQFF.